This T cell receptor beta chain comes out of a study of T cells in Graves' hyperthyroidism and ophthalmopathy. The V end lost 0 bases, the J end lost 6 bases, and 11 bases lay between the germline ends. CDR3 size: 14 residues. CDR1 and CDR2 (germline): DFQATT, SNEGSKA (reference sequence). There are many counts of this clonotype. TCR beta CDR3 regions were amplified from RNA. The study used the HTBI primer set for a first-round RT-PCR of the TCR CDR3. TCRdb used MiXCR to reprocess the multiplex PCR reads, holding one entry per CDR3 protein. The sample lists a few hundred thousand distinct CDR3 sequences; approximately 16% were seen once.

The receptor's source is a woman aged 45-65 years with Graves' hyperthyroidism that later progressed to Graves' ophthalmopathy. Sequencing was performed on blood. The chain links TRBV20-1 to TRBJ1-4; no firm D call. CDR3 in amino acids: CSARDRLWDEKLFF. The CDR3 region has the DNA TGCAGTGCTAGAGACCGCCTGTGGGATGAAAAACTGTTTTTT.